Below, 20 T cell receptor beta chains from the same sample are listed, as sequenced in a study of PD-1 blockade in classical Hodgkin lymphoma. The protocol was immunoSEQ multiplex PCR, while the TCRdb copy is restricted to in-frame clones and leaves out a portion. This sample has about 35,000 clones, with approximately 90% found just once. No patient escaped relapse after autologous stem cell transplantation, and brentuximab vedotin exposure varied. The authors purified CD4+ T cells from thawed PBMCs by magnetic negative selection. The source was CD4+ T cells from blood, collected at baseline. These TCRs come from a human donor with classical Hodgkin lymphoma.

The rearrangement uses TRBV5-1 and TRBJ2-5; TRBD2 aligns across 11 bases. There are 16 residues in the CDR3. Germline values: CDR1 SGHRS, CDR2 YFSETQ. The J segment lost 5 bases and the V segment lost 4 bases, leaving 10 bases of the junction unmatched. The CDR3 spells CASSEQLAGEGETQYF. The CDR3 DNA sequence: TGCGCCAGCAGCGAGCAACTAGCGGGAGAGGGGGAGACCCAGTACTTC.

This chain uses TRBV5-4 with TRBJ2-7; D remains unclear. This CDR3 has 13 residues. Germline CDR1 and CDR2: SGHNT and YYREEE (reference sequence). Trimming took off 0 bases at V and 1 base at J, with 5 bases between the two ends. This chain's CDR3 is CASSLEVSYEQYF. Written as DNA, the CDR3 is TGTGCCAGCAGCTTGGAAGTGTCCTACGAGCAGTACTTC.

The CDR3 sequence is CASSRPGLVSEQYF. The CDR3 DNA follows: TGTGCCAGCAGCCGCCCGGGACTAGTAAGCGAGCAGTACTTC. This chain uses TRBV5-4 with TRBJ2-7, with TRBD2 matching 8 bases. The CDR3 has 14 amino acids. Germline V gene sequence: CDR1 SGHNT, CDR2 YYREEE (reference sequence). V gave up 4 bases and J gave up 6 bases; unmatched junction bases: 9.

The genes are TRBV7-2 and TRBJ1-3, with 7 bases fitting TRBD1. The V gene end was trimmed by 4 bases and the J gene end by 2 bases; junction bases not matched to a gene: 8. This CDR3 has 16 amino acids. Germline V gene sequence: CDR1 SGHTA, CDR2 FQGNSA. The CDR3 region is CASSSLDRAPGNTIYF. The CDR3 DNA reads TGTGCCAGCAGCTCCCTCGACAGGGCCCCTGGAAACACCATATATTTT.

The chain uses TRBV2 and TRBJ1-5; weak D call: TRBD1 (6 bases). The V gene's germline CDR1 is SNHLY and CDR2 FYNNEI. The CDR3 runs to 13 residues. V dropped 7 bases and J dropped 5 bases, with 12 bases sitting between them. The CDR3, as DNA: TGTGCCAGCACCCGGGACATCGATCAGCCCCAGCATTTT. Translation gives CASTRDIDQPQHF.

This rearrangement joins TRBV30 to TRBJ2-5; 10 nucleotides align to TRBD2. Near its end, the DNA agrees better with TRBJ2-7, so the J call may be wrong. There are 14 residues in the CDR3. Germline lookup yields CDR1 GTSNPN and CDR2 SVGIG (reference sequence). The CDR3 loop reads CAWSPLAGIYEQYF. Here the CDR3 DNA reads TGTGCCTGGAGTCCACTAGCGGGAATTTACGAGCAGTACTTC.

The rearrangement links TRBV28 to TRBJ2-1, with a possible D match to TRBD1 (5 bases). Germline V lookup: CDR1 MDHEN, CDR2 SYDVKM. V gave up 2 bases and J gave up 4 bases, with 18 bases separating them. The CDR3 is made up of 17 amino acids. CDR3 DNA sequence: TGTGCCAGCAGTTTAGTCAGGCCAGGGCGAAAATACAATGAGCAGTTCTTC. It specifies CASSLVRPGRKYNEQFF.

This CDR3 reads CASSLTGYSNQPQHF. For the CDR3, the DNA is TGTGCCAGCAGCTTAACAGGATATAGCAATCAGCCCCAGCATTTT. J is TRBJ1-5 and V is TRBV5-6, with D perhaps matching TRBD1 (5 bases). Germline V gives CDR1 SGHDT, CDR2 YYEEEE. The CDR3 covers 15 residues. Trimming stripped 2 bases from V and 0 bases from J, with 9 bases between.

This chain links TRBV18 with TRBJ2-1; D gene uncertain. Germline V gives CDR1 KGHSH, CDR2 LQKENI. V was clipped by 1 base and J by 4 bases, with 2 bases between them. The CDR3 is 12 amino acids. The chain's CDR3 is CASSPQYNEQFF. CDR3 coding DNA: TGTGCCAGCTCACCACAATACAATGAGCAGTTCTTC.

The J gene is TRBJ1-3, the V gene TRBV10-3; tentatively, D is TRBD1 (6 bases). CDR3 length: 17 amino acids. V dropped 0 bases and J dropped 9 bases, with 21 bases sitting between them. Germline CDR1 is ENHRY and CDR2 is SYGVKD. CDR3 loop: CAISESTAAGGGSTIYF. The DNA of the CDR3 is TGTGCCATCAGTGAGTCAACCGCGGCAGGAGGGGGGTCCACCATATATTTT.

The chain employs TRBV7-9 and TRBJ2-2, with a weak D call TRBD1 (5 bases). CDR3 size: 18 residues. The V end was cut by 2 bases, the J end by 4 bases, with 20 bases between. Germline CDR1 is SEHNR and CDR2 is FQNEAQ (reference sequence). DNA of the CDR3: TGTGCCAGCAGCTTACACCCCAGGGTACTCGTCTCCACCGGGGAGCTGTTTTTT. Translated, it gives CASSLHPRVLVSTGELFF.

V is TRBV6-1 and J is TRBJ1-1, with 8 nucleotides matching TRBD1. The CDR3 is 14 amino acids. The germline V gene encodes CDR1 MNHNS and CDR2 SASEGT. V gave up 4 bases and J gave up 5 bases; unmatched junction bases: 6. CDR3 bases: TGTGCCAGCAGTGGTAGACAGGGGATGACTGAAGCTTTCTTT. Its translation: CASSGRQGMTEAFF.

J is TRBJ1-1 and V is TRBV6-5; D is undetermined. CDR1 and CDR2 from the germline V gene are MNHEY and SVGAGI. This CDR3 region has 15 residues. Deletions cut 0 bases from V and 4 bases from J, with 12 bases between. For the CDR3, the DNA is TGTGCCAGCAGTTACTCGCGGGTTGGAGGCACTGAAGCTTTCTTT. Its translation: CASSYSRVGGTEAFF.

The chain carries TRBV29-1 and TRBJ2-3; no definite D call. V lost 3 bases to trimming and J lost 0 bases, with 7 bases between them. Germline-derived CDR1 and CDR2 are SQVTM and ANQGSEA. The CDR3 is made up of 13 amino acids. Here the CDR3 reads CSVDTYSTDTQYF. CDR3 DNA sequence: TGCAGCGTTGATACATATAGCACAGATACGCAGTATTTT.

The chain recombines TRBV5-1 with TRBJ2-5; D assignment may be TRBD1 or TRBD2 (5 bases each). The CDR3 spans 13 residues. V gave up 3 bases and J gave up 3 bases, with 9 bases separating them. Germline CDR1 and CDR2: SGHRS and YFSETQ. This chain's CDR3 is CASSSGTEETQYF. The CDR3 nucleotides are TGCGCCAGCAGCTCTGGGACGGAAGAGACCCAGTACTTC.

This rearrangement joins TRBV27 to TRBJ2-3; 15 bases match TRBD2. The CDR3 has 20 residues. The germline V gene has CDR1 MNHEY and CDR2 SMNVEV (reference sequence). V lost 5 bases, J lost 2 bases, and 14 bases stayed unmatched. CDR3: CASSPGTSGRLGGSTDTQYF. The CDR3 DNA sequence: TGTGCCAGCAGTCCAGGGACTAGCGGGAGGCTGGGGGGGTCCACAGATACGCAGTATTTT.

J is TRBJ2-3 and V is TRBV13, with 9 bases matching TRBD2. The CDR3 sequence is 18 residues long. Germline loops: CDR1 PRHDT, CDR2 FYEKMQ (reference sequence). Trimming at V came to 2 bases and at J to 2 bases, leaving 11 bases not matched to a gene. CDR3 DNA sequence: TGTGCCAGCAGCTTACTTGCGGGAGGGCCGGGTTACACAGATACGCAGTATTTT. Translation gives CASSLLAGGPGYTDTQYF.

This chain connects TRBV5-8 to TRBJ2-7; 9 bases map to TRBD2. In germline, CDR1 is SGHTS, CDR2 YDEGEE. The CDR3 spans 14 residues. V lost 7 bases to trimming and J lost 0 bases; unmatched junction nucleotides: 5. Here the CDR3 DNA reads TGTGCCAGCGACTCGGGACTAGCCTCCTACGAGCAGTACTTC. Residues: CASDSGLASYEQYF.

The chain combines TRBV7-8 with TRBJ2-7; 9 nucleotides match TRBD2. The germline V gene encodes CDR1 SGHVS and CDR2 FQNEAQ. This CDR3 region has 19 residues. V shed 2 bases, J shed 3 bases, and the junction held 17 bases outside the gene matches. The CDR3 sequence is CASSLRPLAGLRLDYEQYF. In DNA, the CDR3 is TGTGCCAGCAGCTTACGACCTCTAGCGGGATTGCGCCTGGACTACGAGCAGTACTTC.

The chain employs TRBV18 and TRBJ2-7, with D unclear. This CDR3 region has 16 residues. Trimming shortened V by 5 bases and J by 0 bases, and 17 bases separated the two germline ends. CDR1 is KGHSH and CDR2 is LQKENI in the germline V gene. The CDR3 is CASSRISTVNSYEQYF. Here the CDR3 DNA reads TGTGCCAGCTCAAGGATTTCTACGGTGAACTCCTACGAGCAGTACTTC.